The 5 T cell receptor beta chains listed next were all sequenced from one sample in a study of blood T cell repertoires in COVID-19. Sequenced by immunoSEQ multiplex PCR; TCRdb stores in-frame clones only, minus some. The sample lists more than 150,000 clones; roughly four fifths were seen once. Source material: peripheral blood. Receptors originate from a woman between 40 and 55 years old with acute or convalescent COVID-19.

The rearrangement joins TRBV15 to TRBJ1-4, with D maybe TRBD1 (5 bases). The V end was cut by 3 bases, the J end by 8 bases, with 10 bases between. The germline gives CDR1 LNHNV, CDR2 YYDKDF (reference sequence). The CDR3 contains 13 residues. CDR3 DNA sequence: TGTGCCACCAGCAGCAGGAGGGGCGAAAAACTGTTTTTT. Its protein is CATSSRRGEKLFF.

This chain links TRBV19 with TRBJ1-1; D gene uncertain. Trimming took 5 bases from V and 1 from J, leaving 8 bases between them. Germline V lookup: CDR1 LNHDA, CDR2 SQIVND (reference sequence). CDR3 length: 13 residues. This CDR3 is CASSRAGNTEAFF. Written as DNA, the CDR3 is TGTGCCAGTAGTCGGGCGGGGAACACTGAAGCTTTCTTT.

In its sample, this clone was seen a few times. This sequence joins TRBV10-3 and TRBJ2-2; D might be TRBD2 (6 bases). This CDR3 region has 14 residues. The V end was cut by 6 bases, the J end by 0 bases, with 8 bases between. Germline lookup yields CDR1 ENHRY and CDR2 SYGVKD. The CDR3 spells CAISGSANTGELFF. CDR3 bases: TGTGCCATCAGCGGGAGCGCGAACACCGGGGAGCTGTTTTTT.

The CDR3 protein is CASSLSGGYEQYF. In nucleotides, the CDR3 is TGTGCCAGCAGCTTGTCAGGGGGCTACGAGCAGTACTTC. The chain employs TRBV7-9 and TRBJ2-7; 7 positions agree with TRBD1. V shed 3 bases and J 3 bases; nucleotides not matched to a gene: 2. CDR1 and CDR2 (germline): SEHNR, FQNEAQ (reference sequence). The CDR3 length is 13 residues.

This clone was counted between two and nine times. This chain joins TRBV5-1 and TRBJ1-6; 7 bases line up with TRBD1. The CDR3 has 14 residues. Germline V gene lookup returns CDR1 SGHRS and CDR2 YFSETQ. V was clipped by 4 bases and J by 5 bases; unmatched bases: 3. The CDR3 here is CASSHTGDNSPLHF. The CDR3, as DNA: TGCGCCAGCAGCCATACAGGGGATAATTCACCCCTCCACTTT.